This entry describes one T cell receptor (beta chain). Sequenced by immunoSEQ multiplex PCR; TCRdb stores in-frame clones only, minus some. The sample shows 30,000 or so clones, roughly 89% of them seen only once. The record originates from a study of T cell changes during pregnancy in multiple sclerosis. CDR1 is GTSNPN and CDR2 is SVGIG in the germline V gene (reference sequence). J was trimmed by 3 bases and V by 1 base; bases with no gene match: 13. This CDR3 comprises 20 residues. This chain joins TRBV30 and TRBJ2-1, with 15 bases aligning to TRBD2. This TCR was sampled from a female donor with multiple sclerosis, enrolled in a pregnancy study. This material consisted of CD8+ T cells from peripheral blood mononuclear cells, taken in the second trimester of pregnancy. The CDR3 DNA reads TGTGCCTGGAGTGCGCACCCGGGACTAGCGGGAGGAGGTCTCTACAATGAGCAGTTCTTC. This translates into CAWSAHPGLAGGGLYNEQFF.